A single TCR beta chain is shown here with its context. Its antigen remains unidentified. Time point reported: week 11, during vaccination. Topical imiquimod accompanied each vaccine dose, which consisted of 300 ug of mutant IDH1 20-mer peptide. CDR3 length: 15 residues. Germline CDR1 is KGHSH and CDR2 is LQKENI. The V gene lost 1 base and the J gene lost 0 bases, with 9 bases spanning the gap. The data were produced by immunoSEQ multiplex PCR, yet TCRdb's version contains in-frame clones alone and is incomplete. Of approximately 110,000 clones in the sample, roughly nine tenths were seen once. These data come from a study of a mutant IDH1 vaccine in newly diagnosed glioma. About the research overall: Patients were started on vaccination 4-6 weeks after radiotherapy alone, or with temozolomide cycles.

Study observations and caveats: Changes to the top peripheral T cell clonotypes appeared unrelated to pseudoprogression.

The sequence was collected from a woman between 45 and 60 years old with glioma. The source was PBMCs, collected from a glioma patient whose treatment included an IDH1 peptide vaccine. The rearrangement uses TRBV18 and TRBJ1-1; the D is unclear. The chain's CDR3 is CASSPQQDMNTEAFF. In DNA, the CDR3 is TGTGCCAGCTCACCACAGCAGGATATGAACACTGAAGCTTTCTTT.